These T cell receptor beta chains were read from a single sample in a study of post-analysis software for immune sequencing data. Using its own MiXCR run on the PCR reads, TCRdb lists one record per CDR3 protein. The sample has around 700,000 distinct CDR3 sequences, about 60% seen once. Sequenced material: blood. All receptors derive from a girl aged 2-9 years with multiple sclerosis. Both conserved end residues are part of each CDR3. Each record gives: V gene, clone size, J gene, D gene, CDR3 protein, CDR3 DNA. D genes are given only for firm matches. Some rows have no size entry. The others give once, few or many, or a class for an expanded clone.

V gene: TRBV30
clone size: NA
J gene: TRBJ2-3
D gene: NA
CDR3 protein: CAGRGGARADTQYF
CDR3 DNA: TGTGCCGGAAGGGGGGGGGCCCGCGCAGATACGCAGTATTTT

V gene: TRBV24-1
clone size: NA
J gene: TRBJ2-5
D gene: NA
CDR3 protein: CATSKTVGEETQYF
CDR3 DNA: TGTGCCACCAGTAAGACCGTAGGAGAAGAGACCCAGTACTTC

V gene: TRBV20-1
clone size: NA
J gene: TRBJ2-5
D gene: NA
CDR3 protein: CSARVAGALGETQYF
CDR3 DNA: TGCAGTGCTAGAGTGGCGGGGGCGCTGGGAGAGACCCAGTACTTC

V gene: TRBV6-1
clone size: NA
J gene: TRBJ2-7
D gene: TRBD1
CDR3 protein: CASSLGQGMNEQYF
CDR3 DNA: TGTGCCAGCAGCCTCGGACAGGGAATGAACGAGCAGTACTTC

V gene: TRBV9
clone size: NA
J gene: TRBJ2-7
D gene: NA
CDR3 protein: CASSRTFDSPYEQYF
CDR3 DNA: TGTGCCAGCAGTCGTACCTTCGACAGTCCCTACGAGCAGTACTTC

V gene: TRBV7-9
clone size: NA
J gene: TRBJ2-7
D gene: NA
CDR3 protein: CASSSGGPYEQYF
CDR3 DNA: TGTGCCAGCAGTTCAGGCGGACCATACGAGCAGTACTTC

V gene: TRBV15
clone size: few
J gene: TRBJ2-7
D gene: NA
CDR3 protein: CATSPTTEAFYEQYF
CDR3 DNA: TGTGCCACCAGCCCCACGACAGAGGCCTTTTACGAGCAGTACTTC

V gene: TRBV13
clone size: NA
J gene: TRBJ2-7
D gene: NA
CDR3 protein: CASSFAPGTCEQYF
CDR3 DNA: TGTGCCAGCAGCTTCGCCCCAGGGACCTGCGAGCAGTACTTC

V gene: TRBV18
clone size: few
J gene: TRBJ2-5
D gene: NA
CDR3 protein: CASSPPGGYQETQYF
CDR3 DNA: TGTGCCAGCTCACCCCCAGGGGGGTACCAAGAGACCCAGTACTTC

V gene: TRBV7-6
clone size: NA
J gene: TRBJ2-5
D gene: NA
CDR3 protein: CASSLSLAGQETQYF
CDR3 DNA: TGTGCCAGCAGCTTAAGTCTGGCGGGGCAAGAGACCCAGTACTTC

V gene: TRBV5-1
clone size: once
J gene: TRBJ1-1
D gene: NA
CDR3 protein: CASLPSSGSTREAFF
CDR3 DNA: TGCGCCAGCTTACCCTCCTCAGGGTCAACCCGAGAAGCTTTCTTT

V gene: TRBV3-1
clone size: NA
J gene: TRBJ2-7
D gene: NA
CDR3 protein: CASSQTVFAYEQYF
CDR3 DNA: TGTGCCAGCAGCCAAACAGTTTTCGCCTACGAGCAGTACTTC

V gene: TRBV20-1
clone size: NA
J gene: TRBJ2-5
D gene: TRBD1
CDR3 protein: CSAREPRTGGETQYF
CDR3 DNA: TGCAGTGCTAGAGAGCCCCGGACAGGGGGCGAGACCCAGTACTTC

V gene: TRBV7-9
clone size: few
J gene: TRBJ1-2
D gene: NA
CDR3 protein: CASSLAPSSNYGYTF
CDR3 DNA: TGTGCCAGCAGCTTAGCCCCCAGCTCTAACTATGGCTACACCTTC

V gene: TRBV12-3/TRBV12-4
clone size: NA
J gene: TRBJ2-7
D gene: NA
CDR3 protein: CASSPPSALDEQYF
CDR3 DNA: TGTGCCAGCAGCCCCCCCTCAGCTCTCGACGAGCAGTACTTC

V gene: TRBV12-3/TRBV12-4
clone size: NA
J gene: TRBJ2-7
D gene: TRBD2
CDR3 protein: CASSPRTSGRQYF
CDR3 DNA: TGTGCCAGCAGTCCGCGGACTAGCGGAAGGCAGTACTTC

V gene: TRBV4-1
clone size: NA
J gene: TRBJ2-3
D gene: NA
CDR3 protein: CASSSPTEDTDTQYF
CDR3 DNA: TGCGCCAGCAGCTCTCCAACGGAGGACACAGATACGCAGTATTTT

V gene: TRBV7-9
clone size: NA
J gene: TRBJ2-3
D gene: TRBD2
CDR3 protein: CASLRTAGNSNTQYF
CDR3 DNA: TGTGCCAGCCTGAGAACAGCGGGGAACTCGAATACGCAGTATTTT

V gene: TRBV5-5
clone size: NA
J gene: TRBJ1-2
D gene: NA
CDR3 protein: CASSLEGLSNYGYTF
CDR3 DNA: TGTGCCAGCAGCTTGGAGGGCCTCTCAAACTATGGCTACACCTTC

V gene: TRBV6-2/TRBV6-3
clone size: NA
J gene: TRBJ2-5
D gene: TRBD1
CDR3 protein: CASSYSDRALETQYF
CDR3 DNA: TGTGCCAGCAGTTACTCGGACAGGGCTTTGGAGACCCAGTACTTC

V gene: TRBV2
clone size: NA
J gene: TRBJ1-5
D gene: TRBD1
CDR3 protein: CASSSTRGIGAGGAQGSQHF
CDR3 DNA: TGTGCCAGCTCCTCTACCAGGGGGATCGGGGCAGGAGGGGCTCAAGGGTCCCAGCATTTT

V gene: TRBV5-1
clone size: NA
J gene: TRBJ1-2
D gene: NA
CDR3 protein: CASSLVRGNGYTF
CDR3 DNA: TGCGCCAGCAGCTTGGTACGGGGTAATGGCTACACCTTC

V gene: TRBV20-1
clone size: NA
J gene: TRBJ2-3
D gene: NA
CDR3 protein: CSVPGSSIALDTQYF
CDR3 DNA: TGCAGTGTTCCAGGGAGTTCCATAGCACTCGATACGCAGTATTTT

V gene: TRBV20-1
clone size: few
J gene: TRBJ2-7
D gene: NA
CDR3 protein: CSASGGTPRDRSPPGVPYEQYF
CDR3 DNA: TGCAGTGCTTCGGGGGGGACTCCGCGGGACAGGAGCCCCCCCGGAGTTCCCTACGAGCAGTACTTC

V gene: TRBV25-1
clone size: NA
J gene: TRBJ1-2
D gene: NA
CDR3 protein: CASSVHRNYGYTF
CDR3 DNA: TGTGCCAGCAGTGTACACAGGAACTATGGCTACACCTTC

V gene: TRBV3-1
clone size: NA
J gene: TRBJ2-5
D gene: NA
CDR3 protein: CASSQGYSQETQYF
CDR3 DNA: TGTGCCAGCAGCCAAGGGTATAGTCAGGAGACCCAGTACTTC

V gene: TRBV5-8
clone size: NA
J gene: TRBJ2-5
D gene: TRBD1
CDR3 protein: CASSLDWDRQETQYF
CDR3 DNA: TGTGCCAGCAGCTTGGACTGGGACAGACAAGAGACCCAGTACTTC

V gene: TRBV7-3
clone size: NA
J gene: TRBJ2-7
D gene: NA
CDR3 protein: CASSFRQGSPYEQYF
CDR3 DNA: TGTGCCAGCAGCTTCCGGCAGGGGAGTCCCTACGAGCAGTACTTC

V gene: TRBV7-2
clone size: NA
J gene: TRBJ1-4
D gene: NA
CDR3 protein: CASSSAFGTNEKLFF
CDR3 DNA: TGTGCCAGCAGCTCCGCCTTCGGCACTAATGAAAAACTGTTTTTT